This TCR beta chain comes out of a study of read filtering for tumor transcriptome and immune sequencing. This library used approximately 370 ng RNA and molecular barcoded adaptors spanning alpha/delta and beta/gamma chains. TCRdb processed the reads anew with MiXCR; each CDR3 protein has one entry. The data show tens of thousands of distinct CDR3 sequences, 14% seen once. CDR3 length: 13 residues. Germline assignment: CDR1 SQVTM and CDR2 ANQGSEA. This clonotype has just a few counts. The source of this sequence is a donor aged 40 or older with multiple myeloma. Sequencing was performed on a population of CD138-negative cells sorted from bone marrow. The V and J genes are TRBV29-1 and TRBJ1-2; 9 bases align to TRBD1. CDR3 DNA: TGCGGCATAAGGGACAGGGCTAACTATGGCTACACCTTC. Encoded protein: CGIRDRANYGYTF.